These T cell receptor beta chains were read from a single sample in a study of cytomegalovirus exposure and HLA in healthy donors. Data came from immunoSEQ multiplex PCR; TCRdb stores just in-frame clones and leaves some out. The sample has roughly 87,000 clones; just under 75% are singletons. Sequences were obtained from PBMCs. Receptors were obtained from a man aged 55 to 70 in good health and CMV-seronegative. Both conserved end residues are part of each CDR3. Fields, in order: D gene, CDR3 length, J gene, clone size, V gene, CDR3 DNA, CDR3 protein. The D gene is left open where the match is weak. Where a row states a size, it is once, few, many or the class of an expanded clone; other rows omit it.

D: -
length: 14
J: TRBJ1-4
size: -
V: TRBV5-1
DNA: TGCGCCAGCAGCTTTACAGGGAATTATGAAAAACTGTTTTTT
CDR3: CASSFTGNYEKLFF

D: TRBD2
length: 16
J: TRBJ2-3
size: -
V: TRBV9
DNA: TGTGCCAGCAGCCCCCTTAGCGGGGCCCACACAGATACGCAGTATTTT
CDR3: CASSPLSGAHTDTQYF

D: TRBD2
length: 16
J: TRBJ2-2
size: -
V: TRBV2
DNA: TGTGCCAGCCGACTAGCGGGGGGGCCGCGCACCGGGGAGCTGTTTTTT
CDR3: CASRLAGGPRTGELFF

D: -
length: 12
J: TRBJ2-7
size: -
V: TRBV30
DNA: TGTGCCTGGAGTCCCCAGGTTTACGAGCAGTACTTC
CDR3: CAWSPQVYEQYF

D: -
length: 13
J: TRBJ2-7
size: few
V: TRBV25-1
DNA: TGTGCCAGCAGTGAAGGGGGCTATTACGAGCAGTACTTC
CDR3: CASSEGGYYEQYF

D: -
length: 15
J: TRBJ1-1
size: -
V: TRBV30
DNA: TGTGCCTGGAGTAGAGGCAGCCTCATGGGCACTGAAGCTTTCTTT
CDR3: CAWSRGSLMGTEAFF

D: TRBD2
length: 18
J: TRBJ2-7
size: -
V: TRBV7-2
DNA: TGTGCCAGCAGCGGTAGGGGCCTTACTAGCGGGGGAGCTTGGGAGCAGTACTTC
CDR3: CASSGRGLTSGGAWEQYF

D: TRBD1
length: 14
J: TRBJ1-2
size: few
V: TRBV7-6
DNA: TGTGCCAGCAGCGCCGGGACAGCTTCGGCTGGCTACACCTTC
CDR3: CASSAGTASAGYTF

D: TRBD2
length: 17
J: TRBJ2-2
size: -
V: TRBV9
DNA: TGTGCCAGCAGCGTAGGGGCCCCTAGCGGGGGAGCCGGGGAGCTGTTTTTT
CDR3: CASSVGAPSGGAGELFF

D: TRBD2
length: 17
J: TRBJ2-5
size: -
V: TRBV9
DNA: TGTGCCAGCAGCGTAGGTCCTAGCGGGGGGGCCGGGGAGACCCAGTACTTC
CDR3: CASSVGPSGGAGETQYF

D: -
length: 11
J: TRBJ1-1
size: -
V: TRBV7-3
DNA: TGTGCCAGCGGGGAGATGGCTGAAGCTTTCTTT
CDR3: CASGEMAEAFF

D: -
length: 17
J: TRBJ2-7
size: few
V: TRBV6-1
DNA: TGTGCCATCAGTGCCGCCCCCGGACAGCAGAAGGCCTACGAGCAGTACTTC
CDR3: CAISAAPGQQKAYEQYF

D: TRBD2
length: 14
J: TRBJ2-3
size: -
V: TRBV11-2
DNA: TGTGCCAGCAGCCAAGAGCGGGGGGCTGATACGCAGTATTTT
CDR3: CASSQERGADTQYF

D: -
length: 14
J: TRBJ2-4
size: -
V: TRBV28
DNA: TGTGCCAGCAATGGTGGCCTTCAAGAAAACATTCAGTACTTC
CDR3: CASNGGLQENIQYF

D: -
length: 15
J: TRBJ1-5
size: once
V: TRBV6-1
DNA: TGTGCCAGCAGTGGCGGTAGGGCGCGGGGTCAGCCCCAGCATTTT
CDR3: CASSGGRARGQPQHF

D: -
length: 16
J: TRBJ1-2
size: -
V: TRBV2
DNA: TGTGCCAGCAGTGACGACAGCTCTTACCTTAACTATGGCTACACCTTC
CDR3: CASSDDSSYLNYGYTF

D: TRBD1
length: 12
J: TRBJ1-1
size: -
V: TRBV5-6
DNA: TGTGCCAGCAGAATCGGACAGGGAAAAGCTTTCTTT
CDR3: CASRIGQGKAFF

D: -
length: 16
J: TRBJ2-7
size: -
V: TRBV6-5
DNA: TGTGCCAGCAGTTACAACCTGGGAGCAGGCCTTAATTGGCAGTACTTC
CDR3: CASSYNLGAGLNWQYF

D: -
length: 14
J: TRBJ2-5
size: -
V: TRBV7-8
DNA: TGTGCCAGCAGCTTAGCGGCCGTGTCAGAGACCCAGTACTTC
CDR3: CASSLAAVSETQYF

D: -
length: 14
J: TRBJ1-1
size: -
V: TRBV5-3
DNA: TGTGCCAGAAGCCCCTTCCAGGGTGAAGCTGAAGCTTTCTTT
CDR3: CARSPFQGEAEAFF

D: TRBD1
length: 15
J: TRBJ2-3
size: few
V: TRBV5-4
DNA: TGTGCCAGCAGCTTAGCCGCCAGGGGGCGGGATACGCAGTATTTT
CDR3: CASSLAARGRDTQYF

D: -
length: 16
J: TRBJ2-5
size: -
V: TRBV7-9
DNA: TGTTCCAGCAGCTTCATAAGGGAGGTTCAGGGCAGGGCCCAGTACTTC
CDR3: CSSSFIREVQGRAQYF

D: TRBD2
length: 17
J: TRBJ2-5
size: -
V: TRBV2
DNA: TGTGCCAGCACTAGGACTAGCGGGGGGTCTCTACAAGAGACCCAGTACTTC
CDR3: CASTRTSGGSLQETQYF

D: -
length: 14
J: TRBJ1-5
size: once
V: TRBV19
DNA: TGTGCCAGTAGTACGGACAGCGCATATCAGCCCCAGCATTTT
CDR3: CASSTDSAYQPQHF

D: -
length: 14
J: TRBJ2-5
size: -
V: TRBV18
DNA: TGTGCCAGCTCACTGGGACTCGCCCCGGAGACCCAGTACTTC
CDR3: CASSLGLAPETQYF

D: TRBD2
length: 12
J: TRBJ2-7
size: -
V: TRBV29-1
DNA: TGCAGCGTCCTAGCGGGGGGGCATGAGCAGTACTTC
CDR3: CSVLAGGHEQYF

D: -
length: 18
J: TRBJ2-6
size: -
V: TRBV7-3
DNA: TGTGCCAGCAGCTTACACCTGACAGCCAGCTCTGGGGCCAACGTCCTGACTTTC
CDR3: CASSLHLTASSGANVLTF

D: -
length: 15
J: TRBJ2-5
size: -
V: TRBV14
DNA: TGTGCCAGCAGCCAGGCGGGGGCCGCCCAAGAGACCCAGTACTTC
CDR3: CASSQAGAAQETQYF

D: -
length: 15
J: TRBJ1-6
size: once
V: TRBV30
DNA: TGTGCCTGGAGTATACAGGGAACCTATAATTCACCCCTCCACTTT
CDR3: CAWSIQGTYNSPLHF

D: -
length: 11
J: TRBJ2-7
size: -
V: TRBV30
DNA: TGTGCCTGGAGTCCAACAGGAGAGCAGTACTTC
CDR3: CAWSPTGEQYF

D: -
length: 15
J: TRBJ2-7
size: -
V: TRBV5-1
DNA: TGCGCCAGCAGCCTCACCAGTTTACAGGTTTACGAGCAGTACTTC
CDR3: CASSLTSLQVYEQYF

D: -
length: 12
J: TRBJ1-1
size: few
V: TRBV13
DNA: TGTGCCAGCAGCTTGTACAGGTTCGAAGCTTTCTTT
CDR3: CASSLYRFEAFF

D: -
length: 14
J: TRBJ2-5
size: -
V: TRBV9
DNA: TGTGCCAGCAGCGATAGGCGGGGAGGAGAGACCCAGTACTTC
CDR3: CASSDRRGGETQYF

D: -
length: 16
J: TRBJ1-1
size: few
V: TRBV5-1
DNA: TGCGCCAGCAGCATAGACCCGGGACTTAAGAACACTGAAGCTTTCTTT
CDR3: CASSIDPGLKNTEAFF

D: -
length: 11
J: TRBJ1-1
size: -
V: TRBV2
DNA: TGTGCCAGCAGGGGCAGGGCTGAAGCTTTCTTT
CDR3: CASRGRAEAFF

D: TRBD1
length: 14
J: TRBJ1-1
size: -
V: TRBV30
DNA: TGTGCCTGGAGTCAAGACAGGGGAGGGACTGAAGCTTTCTTT
CDR3: CAWSQDRGGTEAFF

D: TRBD1
length: 15
J: TRBJ1-2
size: -
V: TRBV9
DNA: TGTGCCAGCAGCGTAGATTCTGGGACAGGGGGCGGCTACACCTTC
CDR3: CASSVDSGTGGGYTF

D: -
length: 14
J: TRBJ2-7
size: few
V: TRBV25-1
DNA: TGTGCCAGCAGCTCCCCTTGGGGGGGCCACGAGCAGTACTTC
CDR3: CASSSPWGGHEQYF

D: -
length: 14
J: TRBJ1-1
size: once
V: TRBV5-1
DNA: TGCGCCAGCAGCCTATCAGGAAAAAACACTGAAGCTTTCTTT
CDR3: CASSLSGKNTEAFF